Listed here are 30 T cell receptor beta chains from one sample, sequenced in a study of T cell responses to AZD1222 COVID-19 vaccine (dated by TCRdb to the early 2020s). Library method: the immunoSEQ multiplex PCR assay. TCRdb retrieved this table from immuneACCESS and kept in-frame rearrangements only. Not all clones are present; in checked studies, unresolved V genes account for under half, and no reason is known for the remainder. The sample records over 55,000 clones, 60% to 85% of which are singletons. Around 3.5% of the sample is taken by the ten largest. Sample time point, as interpreted from the label and publication: about 28 days (+/-7) after the second vaccine dose. Here the sequenced sample was peripheral blood, taken 28 days after the second AZD1222 dose. All receptors derive from an adult who received the AZD1222 COVID-19 vaccine.

Notes on this clone: This specimen includes other DNA sequences encoding the same CDR3. The CDR3, as DNA: TGTGCCAGCATAGGTCAGGGGAATGAAAAACTGTTTTTT. This encodes CASIGQGNEKLFF. The chain is built from TRBV2 and TRBJ1-4; possibly TRBD1 for D (6 bases). Germline V gene lookup returns CDR1 SNHLY and CDR2 FYNNEI. Trimming took 7 bases from V and 5 from J, leaving 11 bases between them. The CDR3 sequence is 13 residues long. Full variable domain (outside the CDR3, taken from reference TRBV2 and TRBJ1-4): EPEVTQTPSHQVTQMGQEVILRCVPISNHLYFYWYRQILGQKVEFLVSFYNNEISEKSEIFDDQFSVERPDGSNFTLKIRSTKLEDSAMYFCASIGQGNEKLFFGSGTQLSVL.

J is TRBJ2-3 and V is TRBV6-5; 9 bases line up with TRBD1. The CDR3 runs to 12 residues. Per the germline V gene, CDR1 is MNHEY and CDR2 is SVGAGI. V trimming: 6 bases; J trimming: 13 bases; junction bases outside the gene matches: 8. In nucleotides, the CDR3 is TGTGCCAGCAGCACCGGGACAGGGTACAAGTATTTT. It yields the protein CASSTGTGYKYF.

J is TRBJ1-1 and V is TRBV5-4; 10 bases fit TRBD1. Trimming at V came to 3 bases and at J to 3 bases, leaving 5 bases not matched to a gene. CDR3 length: 15 residues. The germline gives CDR1 SGHNT, CDR2 YYREEE (reference sequence). This CDR3 reads CASSWGTGEDTEAFF. CDR3 DNA: TGTGCCAGCAGCTGGGGGACAGGGGAGGACACTGAAGCTTTCTTT.

The gene calls are TRBV30 and TRBJ1-2; D might be TRBD1 (5 bases). CDR3 length: 12 residues. V gave up 5 bases and J gave up 3 bases, with 10 bases separating them. Germline CDR1 and CDR2: GTSNPN and SVGIG (reference sequence). The chain's CDR3 is CAWGRGDYGYTF. The CDR3 DNA sequence: TGTGCCTGGGGTAGGGGTGACTATGGCTACACCTTC.

The chain couples TRBV6-1 to TRBJ1-6; 8 bases map to TRBD1. The CDR3 covers 18 residues. Trimming at V came to 0 bases and at J to 8 bases, leaving 12 bases not matched to a gene. Germline assignment: CDR1 MNHNS and CDR2 SASEGT. CDR3 sequence: CASSEALRWAGGDSPLHF. CDR3 nucleotide sequence: TGTGCCAGCAGTGAAGCGCTTCGGTGGGCAGGGGGCGATTCACCCCTCCACTTT.

This clone was observed a few times. The rearrangement links TRBV7-2 to TRBJ2-5; TRBD1 matches at 7 bases. Germline loops: CDR1 SGHTA, CDR2 FQGNSA. The ends lost 5 bases at V and 2 bases at J; junction bases unmatched: 8. There are 15 residues in the CDR3. The CDR3 loop is CASSKASRGQETQYF. CDR3 nucleotide sequence: TGTGCCAGCAGCAAAGCGAGCAGGGGGCAAGAGACCCAGTACTTC.

J is TRBJ1-6 and V is TRBV6-5; weak D call: TRBD1 (6 bases). V lost 6 bases to trimming and J lost 6 bases, with 15 bases between them. The CDR3 length is 15 residues. The germline V gene encodes CDR1 MNHEY and CDR2 SVGAGI. The CDR3 region is CASRSGTSTNSPLHF. In DNA form, the CDR3 reads TGTGCCAGCAGATCCGGGACATCGACTAATTCACCCCTCCACTTT.

The rearrangement links TRBV24-1 to TRBJ2-1, with D perhaps being TRBD1 or TRBD2 (6 bases each). The germline V and J ends were trimmed by 6 bases and 8 bases, with 19 bases remaining between them. Germline V gene lookup returns CDR1 KGHDR and CDR2 SFDVKD. The CDR3 contains 15 residues. CDR3 region: CATSRGGGGLYEQFF. The CDR3 nucleotides are TGTGCCACCAGTCGAGGAGGGGGAGGCCTCTATGAGCAGTTCTTC.

The chain employs TRBV5-1 and TRBJ2-1; no reliable D call. With 3 bases removed from V and 7 bases from J, the gap between germline ends came to 11 bases. CDR1 and CDR2 (germline): SGHRS, YFSETQ. CDR3 length equals 13 residues. The CDR3 DNA reads TGCGCCAGCAGCTCAGGACCGGAGAATGAGCAGTTCTTC. Translated: CASSSGPENEQFF.

The J gene is TRBJ2-7, the V gene TRBV18; D ambiguous. V was pared by 2 bases and J by 0 bases, with 11 bases between. The CDR3 runs to 15 residues. The germline V gene encodes CDR1 KGHSH and CDR2 LQKENI. The CDR3 spells CASSPSVVSSYEQYF. CDR3 DNA: TGTGCCAGCTCACCATCCGTGGTCAGCTCCTACGAGCAGTACTTC.

The chain couples TRBV9 to TRBJ2-3; D is unclear. This CDR3 spans 14 amino acids. V lost 4 bases, J lost 3 bases, and 12 bases lay in between. CDR1 and CDR2 from the germline V gene are SGDLS and YYNGEE. CDR3 loop: CASSITVETDTQYF. DNA for the CDR3: TGTGCCAGCAGCATCACAGTGGAGACAGATACGCAGTATTTT.

The chain recombines TRBV20-1 with TRBJ1-2, with D tentatively TRBD1 (6 bases). Trimming stripped 3 bases from V and 4 bases from J, with 12 bases between. The V gene's germline CDR1 is DFQATT and CDR2 SNEGSKA (reference sequence). CDR3 size: 13 residues. This chain's CDR3 is CSASRGSGYGYTF. As DNA, the CDR3 is TGCAGTGCTAGTAGGGGGTCGGGCTATGGCTACACCTTC.

The CDR3 DNA is TGTGCCAGCAGCTTAGGAGGTCAGGGAGCTAACTATGGCTACACCTTC. Its protein is CASSLGGQGANYGYTF. J is TRBJ1-2 and V is TRBV7-9; tentative D call: TRBD1 (5 bases). CDR1 and CDR2 (germline): SEHNR, FQNEAQ (reference sequence). The V end lost 1 base, the J end lost 0 bases, and 12 bases lay between the germline ends. The CDR3 spans 16 residues.

The rearrangement links TRBV5-1 to TRBJ2-1; possibly TRBD1 for D (7 bases). The germline V and J ends were trimmed by 1 base and 6 bases, with 14 bases remaining between them. This CDR3 comprises 15 residues. CDR1 is SGHRS and CDR2 is YFSETQ in the germline V gene. CDR3 bases: TGCGCCAGCAGCTTGACGCAGGGGGGACCCAATGAGCAGTTCTTC. This sequence encodes CASSLTQGGPNEQFF.

The gene calls are TRBV11-3 and TRBJ1-1; D perhaps matches TRBD1 (6 bases). The CDR3 length is 15 residues. Germline V CDR1 and CDR2: SGHNT, YENEEA. Trimming shortened V by 5 bases and J by 1 base, and 14 bases separated the two germline ends. This CDR3 reads CASSARQAKNTEAFF. The DNA of the CDR3 is TGTGCCAGCAGCGCCAGACAGGCTAAGAACACTGAAGCTTTCTTT.

The chain couples TRBV5-6 to TRBJ2-3; no reliable D call. The germline gives CDR1 SGHDT, CDR2 YYEEEE. This CDR3 is built from 12 residues. Trimming left V 6 bases short and J 4 bases short, with 9 bases between. The CDR3 here is CASNLQADTQYF. CDR3 DNA sequence: TGTGCCAGCAATCTGCAAGCAGATACGCAGTATTTT.

V usage is TRBV11-1 and J usage is TRBJ2-7, with a weak D call TRBD2 (5 bases). This CDR3 region has 15 residues. V lost 5 bases, J lost 1 base, and 15 bases lay in between. CDR1 and CDR2 (germline): SGHAT, FQDESV (reference sequence). This chain's CDR3 is CASSAYRDSSYEQYF. CDR3 DNA sequence: TGTGCCAGCAGCGCATACCGGGATTCTTCCTACGAGCAGTACTTC. Full variable domain (remainder filled in from reference TRBV11-1 and TRBJ2-7): EAEVAQSPRYKITEKSQAVAFWCDPISGHATLYWYRQILGQGPELLVQFQDESVVDDSQLPKDRFSAERLKGVDSTLKIQPAELGDSAMYLCASSAYRDSSYEQYFGPGTRLTVT.

This chain uses TRBV11-2 with TRBJ1-1, with TRBD1 matching over 9 bases. The germline gives CDR1 SGHAT, CDR2 FQNNGV. The CDR3 covers 15 residues. V was clipped by 5 bases and J by 1 base; unmatched bases: 5. DNA for the CDR3: TGTGCCAGCAGCCCTCGACAGGGGGGGAACACTGAAGCTTTCTTT. It codes for CASSPRQGGNTEAFF.

The rearrangement joins TRBV27 to TRBJ1-1, with D uncertain. V dropped 6 bases and J dropped 11 bases, with 22 bases sitting between them. The CDR3 contains 14 residues. In germline, CDR1 is MNHEY, CDR2 SMNVEV (reference sequence). The CDR3 DNA sequence: TGTGCCAGCAGGTTCGAGGGTCCTGGAACTATCGCTTTCTTT. Its protein product is CASRFEGPGTIAFF.

The J gene is TRBJ1-2, the V gene TRBV5-1; TRBD1 is a possible D gene (5 bases). Trimming cost V 4 bases and J 6 bases, with 19 bases left between them. There are 15 residues in the CDR3. Germline V gives CDR1 SGHRS, CDR2 YFSETQ. The CDR3 sequence is CASSEGSQAANGYTF. CDR3 nucleotides: TGCGCCAGCAGCGAGGGGAGCCAGGCGGCAAATGGCTACACCTTC. The variable domain in full, with the rest retrieved from reference TRBV5-1 and TRBJ1-2, is KAGVTQTPRYLIKTRGQQVTLSCSPISGHRSVSWYQQTPGQGLQFLFEYFSETQRNKGNFPGRFSGRQFSNSRSEMNVSTLELGDSALYLCASSEGSQAANGYTFGSGTRLTVV.

The V gene is TRBV10-1, the J gene TRBJ2-7; 9 nucleotides line up with TRBD1. With 7 bases clipped from V and 3 bases from J, the junction kept 7 bases outside the gene matches. This CDR3 is built from 14 residues. From germline, CDR1 is WNHNN and CDR2 SYGVQD (reference sequence). The CDR3 protein is CASMRDRVDYEQYF. The CDR3, as DNA: TGCGCCAGCATGAGGGACAGGGTAGACTACGAGCAGTACTTC.

The chain combines TRBV5-1 with TRBJ2-2; D remains ambiguous. Trimming left V 2 bases short and J 4 bases short, with 9 bases between. This CDR3 has 14 amino acids. Per germline, CDR1 SGHRS and CDR2 YFSETQ. Written as DNA, the CDR3 is TGCGCCAGCAGCTTTGACACAATCACCGGGGAGCTGTTTTTT. This translates into CASSFDTITGELFF. Using reference TRBV5-1 and TRBJ2-2 for the parts outside the CDR3, the full variable domain is KAGVTQTPRYLIKTRGQQVTLSCSPISGHRSVSWYQQTPGQGLQFLFEYFSETQRNKGNFPGRFSGRQFSNSRSEMNVSTLELGDSALYLCASSFDTITGELFFGEGSRLTVL.

Details on this clone: One junction end does not reproduce the germline sequence, and a read error may be involved. V is TRBV3-1 (or the pseudogene TRBV3-2) and J is TRBJ1-3, with a tentative D call TRBD1 (5 bases). The CDR3 spans 14 residues. Germline values: CDR1 LGHDT, CDR2 YNNKEL (reference sequence). CDR3 amino acids: CASSPLTVGDTIYF. The CDR3 nucleotides read TGTGCCAGCAGCCCCCTGACAGTTGGAGACACCATATATTTT.

This rearrangement joins TRBV28 to TRBJ1-2; D is uncertain. Per germline, CDR1 MDHEN and CDR2 SYDVKM. This CDR3 is 13 amino acids long. V lost 4 bases, J lost 8 bases, and 14 bases lay in between. This CDR3 reads CASSSTIDRGYTF. Here the CDR3 DNA reads TGTGCCAGCAGTTCAACGATAGATAGGGGCTACACCTTC.

The chain uses TRBV6-1 and TRBJ2-7, with a tentative D call TRBD1 (5 bases). The V gene lost 0 bases and the J gene lost 2 bases, with 11 bases spanning the gap. Germline V gene lookup returns CDR1 MNHNS and CDR2 SASEGT. The CDR3 extends over 15 amino acids. DNA of the CDR3: TGTGCCAGCAGTGAAGCGCAGGGTTCGGCCTACGAGCAGTACTTC. As protein: CASSEAQGSAYEQYF.

Written as DNA, the CDR3 is TGTGCCAGCAGCCATGGACAGCCCTACGAGCAGTACTTC. It yields the protein CASSHGQPYEQYF. This chain links TRBV12-3 or TRBV12-4 with TRBJ2-7, with TRBD1 as a possible D gene (6 bases). V dropped 6 bases and J dropped 2 bases, with 11 bases sitting between them. CDR3 length: 13 residues.

V gene TRBV6-5 combines with J gene TRBJ1-6, with a tentative D call TRBD1 (5 bases). Germline values: CDR1 MNHEY, CDR2 SVGAGI. CDR3 length: 15 residues. Trimming removed 5 bases from V and 7 bases from J, with 15 bases in between. In DNA, the CDR3 is TGTGCCAGCAGTCACCGCCGGGACGGAAATTCACCCCTCCACTTT. This encodes CASSHRRDGNSPLHF.

There are a few counts of this clone. This chain uses TRBV19 with TRBJ1-5; the D gene is possibly TRBD1 (5 bases). Trimming shortened V by 3 bases and J by 4 bases, and 10 bases separated the two germline ends. CDR1 and CDR2 from the germline V gene are LNHDA and SQIVND (reference sequence). CDR3 length equals 14 residues. The CDR3 coding sequence is TGTGCCAGTAGTATCCTTGACAGAAATCAGCCCCAGCATTTT. This translates into CASSILDRNQPQHF.

The J gene is TRBJ2-7, the V gene TRBV7-2; the match to TRBD2 covers 11 bases. After removal of 0 bases from V and 3 bases from J, the junction contained 4 bases not matched to a gene. Germline V CDR1 and CDR2: SGHTA, FQGNSA. This CDR3 region has 16 residues. The CDR3, as DNA: TGTGCCAGCAGCTTAGCTAGCGGGGGGGATCTCTACGAGCAGTACTTC. Translated, it gives CASSLASGGDLYEQYF.

V gene TRBV28 combines with J gene TRBJ1-2; D is possibly TRBD1 (5 bases). Germline assignment: CDR1 MDHEN and CDR2 SYDVKM. Trimming cost V 6 bases and J 4 bases, with 15 bases left between them. The CDR3 runs 14 residues. CDR3 sequence (DNA): TGTGCCAGCAGCCCGCAGGGTTCTGGCTATGGCTACACCTTC. Its protein product is CASSPQGSGYGYTF.